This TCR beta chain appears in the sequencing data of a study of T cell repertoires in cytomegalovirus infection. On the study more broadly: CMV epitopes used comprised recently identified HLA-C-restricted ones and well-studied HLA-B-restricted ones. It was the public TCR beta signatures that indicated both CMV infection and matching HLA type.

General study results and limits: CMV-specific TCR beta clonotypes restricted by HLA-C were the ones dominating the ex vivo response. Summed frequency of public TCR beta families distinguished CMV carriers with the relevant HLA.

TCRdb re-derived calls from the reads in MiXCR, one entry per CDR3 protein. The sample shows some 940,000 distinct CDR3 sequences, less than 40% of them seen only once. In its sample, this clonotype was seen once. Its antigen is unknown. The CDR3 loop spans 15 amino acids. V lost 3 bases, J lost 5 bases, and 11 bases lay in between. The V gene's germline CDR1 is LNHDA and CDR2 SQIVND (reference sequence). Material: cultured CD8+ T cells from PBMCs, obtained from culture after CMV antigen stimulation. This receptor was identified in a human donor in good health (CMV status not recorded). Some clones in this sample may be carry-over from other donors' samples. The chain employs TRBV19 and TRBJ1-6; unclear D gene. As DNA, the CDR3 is TGTGCCAGTAGTATGGGGAGCGGGGATAATTCACCCCTCCACTTT. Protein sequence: CASSMGSGDNSPLHF. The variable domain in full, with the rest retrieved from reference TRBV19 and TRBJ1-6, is DGGITQSPKYLFRKEGQNVTLSCEQNLNHDAMYWYRQDPGQGLRLIYYSQIVNDFQKGDIAEGYSVSREKKESFPLTVTSAQKNPTAFYLCASSMGSGDNSPLHFGNGTRLTVT.